This T cell receptor beta chain was recovered during a study of T cell responses to AZD1222 COVID-19 vaccine. The data were produced by immunoSEQ multiplex PCR, yet TCRdb's version contains in-frame clones alone and is incomplete. The sample lists roughly 140,000 clones; over 75% were seen once. Germline V gives CDR1 SGHRS, CDR2 YFSETQ. This CDR3 spans 14 amino acids. Trimming cost V 4 bases and J 7 bases; bases outside gene matches: 6. The receptor comes from an adult in good health. The V call is TRBV5-1, the J call TRBJ1-5, with 9 bases lining up with TRBD1. This specimen was peripheral blood, taken on day 0 of AZD1222 vaccination. The CDR3 region is CASSPGTGMQPQHF. CDR3 nucleotide sequence: TGCGCCAGCAGCCCTGGGACAGGGATGCAGCCCCAGCATTTT.